This TCR beta chain was recorded in a study of spatial heterogeneity in lung cancer. Overall study context: Each unique TCR and UMI combination was seen more than ten times on average in raw reads. General observations from the study: Counts of expanded intratumoral alpha and beta TCRs tracked tumor mutation counts.

Note on this clonotype: Its antigen is currently unknown.

Between the trimmed V and J ends, which lost 2 bases and 2 bases, there was a span of 15 bases. The germline V gene has CDR1 MNHEY and CDR2 SMNVEV (reference sequence). The CDR3 has 16 amino acids. TCRdb itself ran the 5' RACE reads through MiXCR, one entry per CDR3 protein. The sample lists about 4,200 distinct CDR3 sequences; 6% were seen once. Time point here: sample taken at primary tumor resection. Unsorted samples of tumor, nontumor lung or frozen PBMC had their whole RNA sequenced. The chain is built from TRBV27 and TRBJ1-2, with D maybe TRBD1 (5 bases). Sequencing was performed on lung tumor tissue, taken at surgery. The sequence came from a male donor with early-stage non-small cell lung cancer. The CDR3 region is CASSLAPGRVNYGYTF. Here the CDR3 DNA reads TGTGCCAGCAGTTTAGCCCCTGGCAGGGTGAACTATGGCTACACCTTC.